The 30 T cell receptor beta chains in this list originate from one sample, sequenced in a study of tumor and adjacent non-tumor tissue in lung cancer. No cell sorting was done before RNA was extracted from the tissue. TCRbeta libraries were built with three rounds of nested PCR, modified from ARM-PCR. TCRdb ran MiXCR on the multiplex PCR reads and lists one entry per CDR3 protein. The table has around 71,000 distinct CDR3 sequences, approximately 77% seen once. The sequenced sample consisted of lung tumor tissue. The origin of the receptors is a woman aged 40-49 years with non-small cell lung cancer.

The chain employs TRBV2 and TRBJ2-7; D uncertain. The germline gives CDR1 SNHLY, CDR2 FYNNEI. V dropped 6 bases and J dropped 11 bases, with 20 bases sitting between them. This CDR3 is built from 13 residues. In DNA, the CDR3 is TGTGCCAGCAGCCTCGACCCGGGTCATGGGGAGTACTTC. Its translation is CASSLDPGHGEYF.

With regard to this clonotype: A much larger clonotype is one base distant, so this may be a read error. The chain uses TRBV28 and TRBJ2-1; TRBD2 aligns across 9 bases. Per germline, CDR1 MDHEN and CDR2 SYDVKM. The CDR3 runs 16 residues. CDR3 amino acids: CAGSLVAGDISNEQFF. As DNA, the CDR3 is TGTGCCGGCAGTTTAGTAGCGGGAGATATATCCAATGAGCAGTTCTTC.

About this clonotype: The CDR3 carries no conserved terminal phenylalanine or tryptophan, so it likely arises from a read error. The chain recombines TRBV20-1 with TRBJ1-6; D gene unclear. The CDR3 extends over 14 amino acids. The germline V gene has CDR1 DFQATT and CDR2 SNEGSKA (reference sequence). The V end lost 2 bases, the J end lost 15 bases, and 20 bases lay between the germline ends. For the CDR3, the DNA is TGCAGTGCTAGATCCCAGGCCCATGGTTTTGACCTCCACTTA. Its translation is CSARSQAHGFDLHL.

Note on this clonotype: The CDR3 does not close with the conserved phenylalanine or tryptophan, likely indicating a read error. It is unclear where the CDR3 begins or ends on the DNA, so no DNA is shown, and the CDR3 is as TCRdb lists it. The rearrangement joins TRBV11-1 to TRBJ2-7; the D call in the table, TRBD1, was not verified against the DNA. The CDR3 is made up of 14 amino acids, end residues included. The V gene's germline CDR1 is SGHAT and CDR2 FQDESV (reference sequence). CDR3 in amino acids: CASSVETGTYEQHL.

V usage is TRBV11-2 and J usage is TRBJ2-7, with D perhaps TRBD2 (6 bases). This CDR3 has 15 residues. V was shortened by 10 bases and J by 5 bases, with 24 bases between the two germline ends. The germline V gene has CDR1 SGHAT and CDR2 FQNNGV. CDR3 sequence reads: CATSPGTGVFHEQYF. DNA of the CDR3: TGTGCCACTAGCCCCGGGACGGGGGTATTCCACGAGCAGTACTTC. Based on the CDR3 plus reference TRBV11-2 and TRBJ2-7, the full variable domain is EAGVAQSPRYKIIEKRQSVAFWCNPISGHATLYWYQQILGQGPKLLIQFQNNGVVDDSQLPKDRFSAERLKGVDSTLKIQPAKLEDSAVYLCATSPGTGVFHEQYFGPGTRLTVT.

Worth noting for this clonotype: One junction end disagrees with the germline gene, perhaps due to a read error. This chain joins TRBV4-1 and TRBJ1-5; perhaps TRBD1 as D (6 bases). CDR1 is MGHRA, CDR2 YSYEKL, per germline. The CDR3 loop spans 14 amino acids. The CDR3 protein is CASGPRGDNKPQHF. The CDR3 DNA follows: TGCGCCAGCGGCCCCCGGGGGGACAATAAGCCCCAGCATTTT.

Concerning this clonotype: One junction end does not reproduce the germline sequence, and a read error may be involved. The chain couples TRBV5-6 to TRBJ2-2; D remains ambiguous. This CDR3 contains 16 residues. The germline V gene encodes CDR1 SGHDT and CDR2 YYEEEE. In nucleotides, the CDR3 is TGTGCCAGCGGCTTGGCCATGGGCGAGCCCCCCGGGGAGCTGTTTTTT. Translating gives CASGLAMGEPPGELFF.

This clonotype was seen a single time. A much larger clone lies one base from this, so it may be a read error. V gene TRBV25-1 combines with J gene TRBJ1-5, with 10 nucleotides matching TRBD1. This CDR3 is 16 amino acids long. Per germline, CDR1 MGHDK and CDR2 SYGVNS. The CDR3 loop reads CTSGAWGQGPNQPQHF. CDR3 sequence (DNA): TGTACCAGCGGGGCATGGGGACAGGGGCCCAATCAGCCCCAGCATTTT.

On this clonotype: As the CDR3 is not closed by the conserved phenylalanine or tryptophan, this likely results from a read error. J is TRBJ2-3 and V is TRBV11-3, with TRBD1 identical over 8 bases. The CDR3 runs 16 residues. CDR1 SGHNT and CDR2 YENEEA come from the germline V gene. The CDR3 loop is CPSSLRTGGRKDTQYS. In nucleotides, the CDR3 is TGTCCCAGCAGCCTTCGAACAGGGGGAAGGAAAGATACGCAGTATTCT.

In regard to this clonotype: The junction shows a germline mismatch at one end, possibly a read error. The chain uses TRBV6-5 and TRBJ2-1, with TRBD1 identical over 7 bases. The CDR3 is 13 residues long. CDR1 and CDR2 from the germline V gene are MNHEY and SVGAGI. CDR3 sequence (DNA): TGTGCCAGCATCCCCAGACAGGGTAGTGAGCAGATCTTC. Protein sequence: CASIPRQGSEQIF.

This clonotype showed up just a few times. A much larger clone is a single base away; this may be a read error. The chain recombines TRBV25-1 with TRBJ2-7; D is possibly TRBD1 (5 bases). This CDR3 is built from 13 residues. Germline V gene lookup returns CDR1 MGHDK and CDR2 SYGVNS. The CDR3 loop reads CANSELGQGKQYF. DNA for the CDR3: TGTGCCAACAGTGAATTAGGGCAGGGCAAGCAGTACTTC.

The CDR3 DNA is TGTGCCACCAGTGAATTGAGTCGGGGTGAGCAGTTCTTC. Amino acid sequence: CATSELSRGEQFF. The chain is built from TRBV24-1 and TRBJ2-1; TRBD2 is a possible D gene (5 bases). The CDR3 covers 13 residues. V gave up 4 bases and J gave up 9 bases, with 12 bases separating them. Germline CDR1 KGHDR, CDR2 SFDVKD.

This clonotype was picked up one time. A read error may be the cause here, since a much bigger clone is one base away. DNA of the CDR3: TGTGCCAGCAGTCCCATCGGGGGAGGGCCGGGAAATGAGCAGCTCTTC. It is translated as CASSPIGGGPGNEQLF. The genes are TRBV28 and TRBJ2-1, with TRBD2 matching 7 bases. This CDR3 is 16 amino acids long. CDR1 and CDR2 (germline): MDHEN, SYDVKM. Drawing the rest from reference TRBV28 and TRBJ2-1, the complete variable domain is DVKVTQSSRYLVKRTGEKVFLECVQDMDHENMFWYRQDPGLGLRLIYFSYDVKMKEKGDIPEGYSVSREKKERFSLILESASTNQTSMYLCASSPIGGGPGNEQLFGPGTRLTVL.

As concerns this clonotype: This CDR3 is missing its conserved last phenylalanine or tryptophan, likely due to a read error. The chain combines TRBV11-3 with TRBJ2-7; 10 nucleotides agree with TRBD2. The CDR3 runs to 14 residues. Germline V gives CDR1 SGHNT, CDR2 YENEEA. The junction had 11 bases not matched to a gene; V was cut back by 8 bases and J by 7 bases. CDR3 amino acids: CASGTVAGGTEQYL. In DNA form, the CDR3 reads TGTGCCAGCGGGACAGTAGCGGGGGGTACGGAGCAGTACCTC.

In regard to this clonotype: No conserved phenylalanine or tryptophan ends this CDR3, so it is likely a read error. The chain links TRBV29-1 to TRBJ1-5, with D uncertain. The CDR3 has 12 amino acids. CDR1 is SQVTM and CDR2 is ANQGSEA in the germline V gene. The ends were cut back, 4 bases at V and 4 bases at J, with 8 bases in the middle. CDR3 sequence (DNA): TGCAGCGTTGGAACACGAAATCAGCCCCAGCATTTG. It codes for CSVGTRNQPQHL.

As to this clonotype: Relative to the germline gene, one junction end is altered; a read error may explain this. This chain joins TRBV4-1 and TRBJ1-3, with D tentatively TRBD1 (5 bases). There are 13 residues in the CDR3. Germline lookup yields CDR1 MGHRA and CDR2 YSYEKL. This CDR3 reads CAVRASTGNTTYF. In nucleotides, the CDR3 is TGCGCCGTCAGGGCGAGCACTGGAAACACCACATATTTT.

This clonotype was seen ten or more times. Here the CDR3 DNA reads TGCGCCAGCAGCCTGGGGCTGGGGACCGGAGAGACCCAGTACTTC. This encodes CASSLGLGTGETQYF. The chain has TRBV4-1 and TRBJ2-5, with D perhaps assigned TRBD1 or TRBD2 (5 bases each). Germline loops: CDR1 MGHRA, CDR2 YSYEKL. CDR3 length: 15 amino acids. Trimming cost V 4 bases and J 4 bases, with 16 bases left between them.

By its share, this clonotype is medium-sized (0.01 to 0.1%). The chain links TRBV14 to TRBJ2-3; unclear D gene. Germline V gene data show CDR1 as SGHDN and CDR2 as FVKESK. The CDR3 covers 13 residues. With 1 base removed from V and 3 bases from J, the gap between germline ends came to 5 bases. The CDR3 here is CASSQGLTDTQYF. CDR3 nucleotide sequence: TGTGCCAGCAGCCAAGGCCTTACAGATACGCAGTATTTT.

The sample holds one count of this clonotype. A read error may produce the germline difference seen at one junction end. The rearrangement links TRBV29-1 to TRBJ2-1; 8 bases map to TRBD2. This CDR3 spans 15 amino acids. Germline V CDR1 and CDR2: SQVTM, ANQGSEA. CDR3 amino acids: CSVDTGISGKDEQSF. The DNA of the CDR3 is TGCAGCGTCGATACGGGGATTAGCGGGAAAGATGAGCAGTCCTTC.

By share of the sample, this clonotype is medium-sized. The gene calls are TRBV29-1 and TRBJ1-6; possible D gene TRBD1, 6 bases. Germline assignment: CDR1 SQVTM and CDR2 ANQGSEA. The ends were cut back, 4 bases at V and 5 bases at J, with 9 bases in the middle. This CDR3 spans 13 amino acids. In DNA form, the CDR3 reads TGCAGCGTTGCGGACAGCGATAATTCACCCCTCCACTTT. This translates into CSVADSDNSPLHF.

This clonotype was seen only once. An end of the junction differs from the germline gene, which may be a read error. V gene TRBV11-2 combines with J gene TRBJ1-2; D is unclear. This CDR3 region has 12 residues. Germline V CDR1 and CDR2: SGHAT, FQNNGV. The CDR3: CATSQFIYGYTF. For the CDR3, the DNA is TGTGCCACCAGCCAATTCATCTATGGCTACACCTTC. Together with reference TRBV11-2 and TRBJ1-2, the CDR3 gives the full variable domain: EAGVAQSPRYKIIEKRQSVAFWCNPISGHATLYWYQQILGQGPKLLIQFQNNGVVDDSQLPKDRFSAERLKGVDSTLKIQPAKLEDSAVYLCATSQFIYGYTFGSGTRLTVV.

This chain joins TRBV6-1 and TRBJ2-7; D is possibly TRBD1 or TRBD2 (5 bases each). The CDR3 sequence is 15 residues long. Germline V gene lookup returns CDR1 MNHNS and CDR2 SASEGT. V lost 3 bases, J lost 4 bases, and 16 bases lay in between. The CDR3 loop is CASSDALGTTYEQYF. The DNA of the CDR3 is TGTGCCAGCAGTGATGCGCTCGGGACCACTTACGAGCAGTACTTC.

As regards this clonotype: The conserved phenylalanine or tryptophan is not found at the CDR3 terminus, so this likely reflects a read error. No DNA is shown, since the ends of the CDR3 on it are uncertain; the CDR3 is the one TCRdb lists. CDR3 in amino acids: CASSLASGNNSRLQY. The rearrangement uses TRBV11-2 and TRBJ1-6. A total of 15 residues make up the CDR3, ends included. Germline assignment: CDR1 SGHAT and CDR2 FQNNGV.

In its sample, this clonotype was seen once. This sequence joins TRBV4-2 and TRBJ2-3; a possible D gene is TRBD1 (5 bases). The ends were cut back, 4 bases at V and 3 bases at J, with 14 bases in the middle. This CDR3 has 15 residues. Germline CDR1 and CDR2: LGHNA and YNFKEQ. The CDR3 loop is CASSPLNRGTDTQYF. In DNA form, the CDR3 reads TGTGCCAGCAGCCCCCTAAATAGGGGTACAGATACGCAGTATTTT.

V and J are TRBV10-2 and TRBJ2-2; weak D call: TRBD2 (5 bases). Looked up from germline, CDR1 is WSHSY and CDR2 is SAAADI. This CDR3 has 14 residues. Deletions cut 7 bases from V and 7 bases from J, with 16 bases between. The CDR3 DNA is TGCGCCAGCAACCGGGAAGGCAGGATCGGGGAGCTGTTTTTT. Translating it yields CASNREGRIGELFF.

As to this clonotype: This may be a read error: a much more frequent sequence differs by one nucleotide. The chain carries TRBV25-1 and TRBJ1-3; 7 bases agree with TRBD1. Germline CDR1 MGHDK, CDR2 SYGVNS. The CDR3 has 13 residues. The CDR3 coding sequence is TGTGACAGCAGTGAATACGCAGGGGGTACCATATATTTT. Translation: CDSSEYAGGTIYF.

This clonotype ranks as medium-sized (0.01 to 0.1%). The chain links TRBV11-2 to TRBJ2-3; TRBD2 might be the D (5 bases). Germline CDR1 SGHAT, CDR2 FQNNGV. V lost 5 bases and J lost 4, with 16 bases in between. CDR3 length equals 15 residues. CDR3 nucleotide sequence: TGTGCCAGCAGCCAACGGGCTAGCCGAGCAGATACGCAGTATTTT. It translates to CASSQRASRADTQYF.

Comments on this clonotype: Because it lacks the conserved phenylalanine or tryptophan at the end, this CDR3 is likely a read error. V is TRBV5-1 and J is TRBJ2-3, with a possible D match to TRBD1 (5 bases). Trimming took 6 bases from V and 6 from J, leaving 14 bases between them. CDR1 SGHRS and CDR2 YFSETQ come from the germline V gene. The CDR3 has 13 residues. CDR3 DNA: TGCGCCAGCACCATTGCGACAGCCGATACGCAGTATCTT. Residues: CASTIATADTQYL.

Points on this clonotype: The junction departs from germline at one end; a sequencing error may be responsible. The rearrangement links TRBV11-2 to TRBJ2-1; 10 bases are a match to TRBD2. The CDR3 sequence is 14 residues long. CDR1 SGHAT and CDR2 FQNNGV come from the germline V gene. The CDR3 region has the DNA TGTGCCACCAGCTGGACTAGCGGAAACAATGAACAGTTGTTC. This gives the protein CATSWTSGNNEQLF.

About this clonotype: A read error may produce the germline difference seen at one junction end. This chain links TRBV11-3 with TRBJ2-1, with 7 positions matching TRBD1. The CDR3 spans 14 residues. Germline V lookup: CDR1 SGHNT, CDR2 YENEEA. The CDR3 loop is CASSSGQGGNEQSF. CDR3 bases: TGTGCCAGCAGCTCCGGACAAGGGGGCAATGAGCAGTCCTTC.